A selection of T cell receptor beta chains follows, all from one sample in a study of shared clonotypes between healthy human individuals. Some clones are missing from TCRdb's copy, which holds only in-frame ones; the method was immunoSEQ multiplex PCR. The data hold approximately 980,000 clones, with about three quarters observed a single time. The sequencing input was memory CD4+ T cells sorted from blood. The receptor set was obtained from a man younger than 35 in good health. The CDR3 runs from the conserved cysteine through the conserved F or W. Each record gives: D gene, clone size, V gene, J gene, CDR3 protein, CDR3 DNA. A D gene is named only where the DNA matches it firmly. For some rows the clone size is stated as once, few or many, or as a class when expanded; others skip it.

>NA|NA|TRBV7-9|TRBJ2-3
CASSPLWLGGADTQYF
TGTGCCAGCAGCCCTCTGTGGTTAGGGGGGGCAGATACGCAGTATTTT
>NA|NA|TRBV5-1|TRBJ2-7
CASRLSSGSYEQYF
TGCGCCAGCAGGTTGAGTTCAGGGTCCTACGAGCAGTACTTC
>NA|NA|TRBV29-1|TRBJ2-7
CSVGLRDEQYF
TGCAGCGTGGGTTTGCGGGACGAGCAGTACTTC
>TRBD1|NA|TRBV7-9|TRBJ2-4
CASGTGQSYIQYF
TGTGCCAGCGGGACGGGACAGAGTTACATTCAGTACTTC
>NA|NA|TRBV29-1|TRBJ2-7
CSVLQGYEQYF
TGCAGCGTACTCCAGGGGTACGAGCAGTACTTC
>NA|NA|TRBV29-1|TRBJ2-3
CSVEIRIKRTGSTASTDTQYF
TGCAGCGTTGAAATTAGAATCAAGCGAACCGGTTCGACCGCGAGCACAGATACGCAGTATTTT
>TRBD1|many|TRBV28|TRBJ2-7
CASSPVVYGRGTPYEQYF
TGTGCCAGCAGTCCGGTGGTTTATGGCAGGGGGACCCCCTACGAGCAGTACTTC
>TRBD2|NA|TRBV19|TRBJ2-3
CASSISSGSTDTQYF
TGTGCCAGTAGTATAAGTAGCGGGAGCACAGATACGCAGTATTTT
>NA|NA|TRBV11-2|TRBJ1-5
CASSVEYSNQPQHF
TGTGCCAGCAGCGTTGAATATAGCAATCAGCCCCAGCATTTT
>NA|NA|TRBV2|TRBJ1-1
CASSARTEAFF
TGTGCCAGCAGTGCTAGGACTGAAGCTTTCTTT
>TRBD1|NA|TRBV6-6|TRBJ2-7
CASSQPRGQAPAEQYF
TGTGCCAGCAGCCAACCTCGAGGACAGGCCCCCGCCGAGCAGTACTTC
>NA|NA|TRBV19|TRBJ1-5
CASSDRQGNQPQHF
TGTGCCAGTTCCGACAGGCAGGGTAATCAGCCCCAGCATTTT
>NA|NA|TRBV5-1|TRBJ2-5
CASSLTGQQETQYF
TGCGCCAGCAGCTTGACGGGGCAACAAGAGACCCAGTACTTC
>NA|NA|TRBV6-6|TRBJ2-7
CASSYSGLLYEQYF
TGTGCCAGCAGTTACTCGGGTCTTCTATACGAGCAGTACTTC
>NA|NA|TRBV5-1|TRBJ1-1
CASSSGRGNTEAFF
TGCGCCAGCAGCTCGGGACGGGGGAACACTGAAGCTTTCTTT
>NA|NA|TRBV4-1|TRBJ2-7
CASSQTNYEQYF
TGCGCCAGCAGCCAAACGAACTACGAGCAGTACTTC
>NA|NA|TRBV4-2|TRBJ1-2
CASSQDGAAWWNGYTF
TGTGCCAGCAGCCAAGATGGAGCTGCCTGGTGGAACGGCTACACCTTC
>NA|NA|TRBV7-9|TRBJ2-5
CASSLGLGTQYF
TGTGCCAGCAGCTTGGGCCTAGGGACCCAGTACTTC
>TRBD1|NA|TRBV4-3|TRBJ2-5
CASSSGQGARETQYF
TGCGCCAGCAGCTCGGGACAGGGGGCCCGGGAGACCCAGTACTTC
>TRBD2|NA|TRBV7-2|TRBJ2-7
CASSRAQAGWSYEQYF
TGTGCCAGCAGCCGCGCTCAAGCGGGATGGTCATACGAGCAGTACTTC
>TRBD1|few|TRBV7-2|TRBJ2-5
CASSPTGSGETQYF
TGTGCCAGCAGCCCGACAGGGTCCGGCGAGACCCAGTACTTC
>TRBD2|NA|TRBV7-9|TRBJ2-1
CASSLSKGVKREIYDEQFF
TGTGCCAGCAGCTTATCAAAAGGGGTGAAGCGGGAGATTTACGATGAGCAGTTCTTC
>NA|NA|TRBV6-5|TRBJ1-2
CASSYSNRDYGYTF
TGTGCCAGCAGTTACTCGAACAGGGACTATGGCTACACCTTC
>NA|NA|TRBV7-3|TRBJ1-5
CASSPGGNQPQHF
TGTGCCAGCAGCCCGGGGGGCAATCAGCCCCAGCATTTT
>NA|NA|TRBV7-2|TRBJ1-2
CASSLVHQRGFVGYTF
TGTGCCAGCAGCTTAGTTCATCAGAGGGGGTTTGTGGGCTACACCTTC
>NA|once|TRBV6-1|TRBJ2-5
CASSVGLGETQYF
TGTGCCAGCAGTGTTGGACTGGGGGAGACCCAGTACTTC
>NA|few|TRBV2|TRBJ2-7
CASSAGRGPSYEQYF
TGTGCCAGCAGTGCGGGGAGGGGGCCCTCCTACGAGCAGTACTTC
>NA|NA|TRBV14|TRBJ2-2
CASSRIPAGELFF
TGTGCCAGCAGCCGCATCCCCGCCGGGGAGCTGTTTTTT
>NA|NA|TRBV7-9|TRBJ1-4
CASSFDLSTNEKLFF
TGTGCCAGCAGCTTCGATCTATCAACTAATGAAAAACTGTTTTTT
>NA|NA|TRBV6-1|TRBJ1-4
CASSVLQGLVFF
TGTGCCAGCAGTGTCCTCCAGGGATTAGTTTTTTTT
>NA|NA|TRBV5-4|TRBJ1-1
CASSLGRGMDTEAFF
TGTGCCAGCAGCTTGGGTCGGGGGATGGACACTGAAGCTTTCTTT
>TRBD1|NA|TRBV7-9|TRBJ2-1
CASSIRDRYNEQFF
TGTGCCAGCAGCATACGGGACAGGTACAATGAGCAGTTCTTC
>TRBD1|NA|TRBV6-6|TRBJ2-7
CASSYDYRDRHEQYF
TGTGCCAGCAGTTACGACTACCGGGACAGGCACGAGCAGTACTTC
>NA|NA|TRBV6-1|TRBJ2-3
CASRYGLGSTDTQYF
TGTGCCAGCAGGTATGGACTGGGTAGCACAGATACGCAGTATTTT
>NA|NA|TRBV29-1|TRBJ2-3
CSGGPDTQYF
TGCAGCGGTGGACCCGATACGCAGTATTTT
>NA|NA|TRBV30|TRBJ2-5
CAWKAGVETQYF
TGTGCCTGGAAGGCGGGCGTGGAGACCCAGTACTTC
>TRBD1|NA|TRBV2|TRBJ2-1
CASTRGLSANEQFF
TGTGCCAGCACCAGGGGGCTCTCTGCGAATGAGCAGTTCTTC
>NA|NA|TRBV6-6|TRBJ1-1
CASSYSAGNTEAFF
TGTGCCAGCAGTTACTCAGCAGGGAACACTGAAGCTTTCTTT
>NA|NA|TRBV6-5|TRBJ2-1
CASRNPNEQFF
TGTGCCAGCAGAAACCCCAATGAGCAGTTCTTC
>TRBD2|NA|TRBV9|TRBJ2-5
CASSAGLAAQETQYF
TGTGCCAGCAGCGCGGGGCTAGCGGCCCAAGAGACCCAGTACTTC
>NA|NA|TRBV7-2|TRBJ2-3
CASSPGRPWDTQYF
TGTGCCAGCAGCCCGGGACGGCCTTGGGATACGCAGTATTTT
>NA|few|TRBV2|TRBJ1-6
CASSQTEDSPLHF
TGTGCCAGCAGTCAAACCGAGGATTCACCCCTCCACTTT
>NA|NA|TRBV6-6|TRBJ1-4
CASAGATNEKLFF
TGTGCCAGCGCAGGAGCAACTAATGAAAAACTGTTTTTT
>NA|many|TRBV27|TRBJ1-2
CASSAWSGAPSNYGYTF
TGTGCCAGCAGTGCTTGGTCGGGGGCCCCGTCTAACTATGGCTACACCTTC
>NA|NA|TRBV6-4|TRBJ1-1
CASRKEGVEAFF
TGTGCCAGCAGGAAGGAAGGAGTCGAAGCTTTCTTT
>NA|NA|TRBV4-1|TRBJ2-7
CASSQGVRVSSYEQYF
TGCGCCAGCAGCCAAGGGGTGCGGGTTAGCTCCTACGAGCAGTACTTC
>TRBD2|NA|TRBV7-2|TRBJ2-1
CASSLGASGVHYNEQFF
TGTGCCAGCAGCCTGGGGGCTAGCGGGGTCCACTACAATGAGCAGTTCTTC
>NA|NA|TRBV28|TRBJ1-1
CASSPASNTEAFF
TGTGCCAGCAGCCCCGCGTCGAACACTGAAGCTTTCTTT
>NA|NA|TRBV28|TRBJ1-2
CASSFGVTLGGYTF
TGTGCCAGCAGTTTTGGTGTGACGTTGGGTGGCTACACCTTC